This T cell receptor (beta chain) emerged from a study of cytomegalovirus exposure and HLA in healthy donors. This CDR3 spans 15 amino acids. Trimming removed 0 bases from V and 3 bases from J; junction bases left unmatched: 1. In germline, CDR1 is SGHVS, CDR2 FQNEAQ. Generated by immunoSEQ multiplex PCR, the TCRdb table keeps only in-frame clones and is missing some. The sample shows some 250,000 clones, 85% to 90% of them seen only once. The donors formed part of the approximately 120-subject validation cohort, distinct from the approximately 670-subject first cohort. Details on this clone: Its target is not known.

Whole-study results and caveats: In vitro assays verified that three CMV-associated chains recognized CMV antigens specifically.

This TCR was sampled from a woman aged 18-30 years in good health and CMV-seronegative. The specimen was PBMCs. V and J are TRBV7-8 and TRBJ1-2; 10 positions match TRBD1. As DNA, the CDR3 is TGTGCCAGCAGCTTAGCGACAGGGGGCTACTATGGCTACACCTTC. Its protein is CASSLATGGYYGYTF.